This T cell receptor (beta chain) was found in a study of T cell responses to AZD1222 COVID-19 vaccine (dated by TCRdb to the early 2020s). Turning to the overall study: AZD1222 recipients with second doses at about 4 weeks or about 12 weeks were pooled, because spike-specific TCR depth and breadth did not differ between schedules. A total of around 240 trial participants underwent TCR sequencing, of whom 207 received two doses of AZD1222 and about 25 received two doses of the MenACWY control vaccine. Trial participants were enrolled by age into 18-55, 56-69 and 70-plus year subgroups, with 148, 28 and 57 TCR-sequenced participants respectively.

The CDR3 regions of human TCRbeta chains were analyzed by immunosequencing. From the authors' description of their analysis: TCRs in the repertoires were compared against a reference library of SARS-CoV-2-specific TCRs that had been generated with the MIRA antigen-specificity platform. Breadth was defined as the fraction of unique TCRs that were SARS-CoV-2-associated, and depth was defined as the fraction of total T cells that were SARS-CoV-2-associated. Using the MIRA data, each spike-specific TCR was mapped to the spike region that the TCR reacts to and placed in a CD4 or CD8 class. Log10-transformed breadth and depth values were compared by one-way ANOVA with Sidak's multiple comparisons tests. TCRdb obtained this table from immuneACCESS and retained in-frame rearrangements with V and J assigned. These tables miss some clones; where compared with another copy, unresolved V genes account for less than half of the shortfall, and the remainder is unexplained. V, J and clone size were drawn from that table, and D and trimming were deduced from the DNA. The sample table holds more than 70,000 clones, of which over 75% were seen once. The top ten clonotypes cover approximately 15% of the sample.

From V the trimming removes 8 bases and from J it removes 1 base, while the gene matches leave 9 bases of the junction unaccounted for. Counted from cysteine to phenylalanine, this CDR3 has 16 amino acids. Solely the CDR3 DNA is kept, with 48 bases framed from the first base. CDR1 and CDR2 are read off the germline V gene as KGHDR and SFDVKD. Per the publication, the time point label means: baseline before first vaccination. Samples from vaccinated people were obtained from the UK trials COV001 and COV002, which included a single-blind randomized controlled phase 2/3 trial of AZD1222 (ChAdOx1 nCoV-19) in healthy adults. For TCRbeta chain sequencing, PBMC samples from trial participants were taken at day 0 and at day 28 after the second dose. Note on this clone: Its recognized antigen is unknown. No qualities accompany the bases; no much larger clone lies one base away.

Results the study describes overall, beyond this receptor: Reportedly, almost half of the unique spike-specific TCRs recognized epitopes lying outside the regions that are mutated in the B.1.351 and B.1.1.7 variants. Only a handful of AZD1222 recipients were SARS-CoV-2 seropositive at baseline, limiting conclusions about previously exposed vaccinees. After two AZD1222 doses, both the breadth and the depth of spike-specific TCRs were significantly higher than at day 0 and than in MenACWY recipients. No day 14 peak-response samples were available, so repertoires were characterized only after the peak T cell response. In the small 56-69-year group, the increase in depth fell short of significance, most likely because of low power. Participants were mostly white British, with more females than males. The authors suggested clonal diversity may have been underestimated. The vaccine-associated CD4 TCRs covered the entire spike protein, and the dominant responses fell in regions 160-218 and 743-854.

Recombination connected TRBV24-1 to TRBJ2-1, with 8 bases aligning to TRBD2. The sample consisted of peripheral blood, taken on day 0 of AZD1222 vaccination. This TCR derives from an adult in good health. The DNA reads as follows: TGTGCCACCATTTTCGTAGCGGGACGATCCTACAATGAGCAGTTCTTC. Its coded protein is CATIFVAGRSYNEQFF.